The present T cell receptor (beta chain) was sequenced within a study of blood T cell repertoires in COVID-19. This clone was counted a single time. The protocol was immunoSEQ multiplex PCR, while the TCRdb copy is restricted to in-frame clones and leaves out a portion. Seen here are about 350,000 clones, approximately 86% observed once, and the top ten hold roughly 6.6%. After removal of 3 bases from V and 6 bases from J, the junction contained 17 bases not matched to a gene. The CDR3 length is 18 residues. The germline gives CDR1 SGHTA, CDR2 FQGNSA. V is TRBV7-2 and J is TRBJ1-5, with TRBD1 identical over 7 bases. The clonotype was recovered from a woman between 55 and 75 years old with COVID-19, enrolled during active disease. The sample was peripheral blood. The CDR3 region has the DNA TGTGCCAGCAGCTTCAGGGGTGGAGGAGGGGGCATGGGTCAGCCCCAGCATTTT. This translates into CASSFRGGGGGMGQPQHF.